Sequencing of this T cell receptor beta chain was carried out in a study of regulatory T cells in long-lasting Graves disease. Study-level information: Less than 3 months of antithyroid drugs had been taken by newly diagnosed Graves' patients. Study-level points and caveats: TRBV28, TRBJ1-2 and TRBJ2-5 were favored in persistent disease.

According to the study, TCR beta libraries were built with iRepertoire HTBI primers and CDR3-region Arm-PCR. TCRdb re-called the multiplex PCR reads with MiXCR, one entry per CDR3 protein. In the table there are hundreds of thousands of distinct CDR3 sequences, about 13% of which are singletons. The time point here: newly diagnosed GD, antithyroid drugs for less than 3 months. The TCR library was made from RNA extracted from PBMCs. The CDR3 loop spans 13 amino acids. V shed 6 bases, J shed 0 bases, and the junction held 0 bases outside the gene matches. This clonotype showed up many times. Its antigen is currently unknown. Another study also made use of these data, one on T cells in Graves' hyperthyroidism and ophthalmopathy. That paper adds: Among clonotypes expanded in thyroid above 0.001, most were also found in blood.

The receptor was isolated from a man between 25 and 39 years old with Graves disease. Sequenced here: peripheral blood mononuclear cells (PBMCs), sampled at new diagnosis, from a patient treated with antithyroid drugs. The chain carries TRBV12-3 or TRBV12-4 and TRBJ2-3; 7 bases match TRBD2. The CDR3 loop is CASRTSSTDTQYF. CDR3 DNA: TGTGCCAGCAGGACTAGCAGCACAGATACGCAGTATTTT.